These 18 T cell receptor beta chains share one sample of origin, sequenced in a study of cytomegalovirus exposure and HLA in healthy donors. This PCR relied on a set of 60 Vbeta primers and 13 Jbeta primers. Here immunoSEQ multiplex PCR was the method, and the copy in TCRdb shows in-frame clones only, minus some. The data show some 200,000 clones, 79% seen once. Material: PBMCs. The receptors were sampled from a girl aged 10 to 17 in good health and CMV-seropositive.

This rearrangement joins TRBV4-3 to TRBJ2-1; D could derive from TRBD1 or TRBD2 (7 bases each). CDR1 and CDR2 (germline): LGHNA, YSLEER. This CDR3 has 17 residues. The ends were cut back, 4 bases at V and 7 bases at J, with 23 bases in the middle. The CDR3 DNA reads TGCGCCAGCAGCCCAGAGGGGGCCCGGGGGGCTTGGAATGAGCAGTTCTTC. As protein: CASSPEGARGAWNEQFF.

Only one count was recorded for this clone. The CDR3 spells CASSSGTRLDTQYF. In DNA form, the CDR3 reads TGTGCCAGCAGCTCCGGGACTAGGTTGGATACGCAGTATTTT. The chain employs TRBV7-2 and TRBJ2-3; 8 positions agree with TRBD2. Germline CDR1 is SGHTA and CDR2 is FQGNSA. The CDR3 covers 14 residues. Losses at the gene ends were 4 bases for V and 6 bases for J; bases not matched to a gene: 6.

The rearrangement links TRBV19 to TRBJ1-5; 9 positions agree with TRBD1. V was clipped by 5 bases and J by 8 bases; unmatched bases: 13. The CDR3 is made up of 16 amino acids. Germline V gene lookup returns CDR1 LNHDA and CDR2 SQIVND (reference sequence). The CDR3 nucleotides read TGTGCCAGTAGTGTTTTACAGGGGGCCAAATTGAAGCCCCAGCATTTT. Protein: CASSVLQGAKLKPQHF.

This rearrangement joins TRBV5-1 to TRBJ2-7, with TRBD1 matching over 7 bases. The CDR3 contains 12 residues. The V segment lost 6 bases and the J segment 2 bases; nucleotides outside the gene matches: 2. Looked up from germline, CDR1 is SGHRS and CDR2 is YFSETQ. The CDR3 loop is CASMGTAYEQYF. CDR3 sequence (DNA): TGCGCCAGCATGGGGACAGCCTACGAGCAGTACTTC.

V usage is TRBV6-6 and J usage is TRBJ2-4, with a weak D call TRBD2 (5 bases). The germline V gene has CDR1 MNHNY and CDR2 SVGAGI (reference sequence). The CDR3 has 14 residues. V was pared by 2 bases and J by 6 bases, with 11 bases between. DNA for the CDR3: TGTGCCAGCAGTTACACGGGGATTGGAAACATTCAGTACTTC. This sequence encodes CASSYTGIGNIQYF.

The CDR3 here is CASSRDTNYGYTF. CDR3 sequence (DNA): TGTGCCAGCTCGCGGGATACTAACTATGGCTACACCTTC. V gene TRBV18 combines with J gene TRBJ1-2; D unresolved. Germline lookup yields CDR1 KGHSH and CDR2 LQKENI. V lost 6 bases, J lost 0 bases, and 8 bases lay in between. The CDR3 has 13 amino acids.

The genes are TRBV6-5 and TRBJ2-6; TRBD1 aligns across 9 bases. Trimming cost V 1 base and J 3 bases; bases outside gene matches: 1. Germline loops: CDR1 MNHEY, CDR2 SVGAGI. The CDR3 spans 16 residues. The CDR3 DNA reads TGTGCCAGCAGTTACTGGACAGGGGTTGGGGCCAACGTCCTGACTTTC. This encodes CASSYWTGVGANVLTF.

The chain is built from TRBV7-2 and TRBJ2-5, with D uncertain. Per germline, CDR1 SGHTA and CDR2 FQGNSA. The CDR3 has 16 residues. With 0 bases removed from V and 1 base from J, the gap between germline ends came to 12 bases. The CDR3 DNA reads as TGTGCCAGCAGCTTAGCGCAGGCGTCAGTCCAAGAGACCCAGTACTTC. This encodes CASSLAQASVQETQYF.

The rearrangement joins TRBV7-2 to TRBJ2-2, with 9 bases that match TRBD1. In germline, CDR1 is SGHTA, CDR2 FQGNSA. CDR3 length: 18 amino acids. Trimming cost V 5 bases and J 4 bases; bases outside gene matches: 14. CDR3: CASSPTPRDRVSTGELFF. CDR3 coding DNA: TGTGCCAGCAGCCCAACCCCCCGGGACAGGGTATCCACCGGGGAGCTGTTTTTT.

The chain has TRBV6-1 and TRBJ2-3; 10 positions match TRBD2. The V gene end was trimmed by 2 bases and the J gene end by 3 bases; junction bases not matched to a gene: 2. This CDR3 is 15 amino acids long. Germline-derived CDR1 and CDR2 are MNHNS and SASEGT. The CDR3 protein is CASSERAGGTDTQYF. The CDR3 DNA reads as TGTGCCAGCAGTGAAAGAGCGGGGGGGACAGATACGCAGTATTTT.

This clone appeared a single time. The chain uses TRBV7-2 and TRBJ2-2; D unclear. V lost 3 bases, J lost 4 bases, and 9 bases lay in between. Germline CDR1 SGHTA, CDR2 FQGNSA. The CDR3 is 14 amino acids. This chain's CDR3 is CASSFSGGTGELFF. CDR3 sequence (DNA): TGTGCCAGCAGCTTCTCTGGCGGCACCGGGGAGCTGTTTTTT.

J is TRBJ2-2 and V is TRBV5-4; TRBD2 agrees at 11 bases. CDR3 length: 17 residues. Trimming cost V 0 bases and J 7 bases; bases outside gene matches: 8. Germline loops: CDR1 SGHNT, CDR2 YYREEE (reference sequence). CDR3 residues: CASSLDPLAGGHGELFF. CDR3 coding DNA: TGTGCCAGCAGCTTGGACCCTCTAGCGGGGGGCCACGGGGAGCTGTTTTTT.

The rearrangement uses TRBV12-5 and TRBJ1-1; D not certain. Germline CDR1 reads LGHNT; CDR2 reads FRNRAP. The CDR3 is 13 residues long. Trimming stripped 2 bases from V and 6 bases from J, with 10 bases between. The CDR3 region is CASGLLRLAEAFF. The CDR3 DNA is TGTGCTAGTGGTTTGTTGCGGCTAGCTGAAGCTTTCTTT.

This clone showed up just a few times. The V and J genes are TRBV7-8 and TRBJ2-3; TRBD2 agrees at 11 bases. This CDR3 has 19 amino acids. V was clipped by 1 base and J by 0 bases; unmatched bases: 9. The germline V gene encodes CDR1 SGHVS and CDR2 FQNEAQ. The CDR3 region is CASSLGGLAGGPSTDTQYF. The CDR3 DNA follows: TGTGCCAGCAGCTTAGGAGGGCTAGCGGGGGGACCAAGCACAGATACGCAGTATTTT.

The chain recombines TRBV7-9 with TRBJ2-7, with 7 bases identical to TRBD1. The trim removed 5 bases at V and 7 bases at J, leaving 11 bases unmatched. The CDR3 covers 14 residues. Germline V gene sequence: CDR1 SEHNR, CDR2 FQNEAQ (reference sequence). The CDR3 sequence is CASSARDSPSEQYF. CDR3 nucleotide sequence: TGTGCCAGCAGCGCTCGGGACAGTCCCTCGGAGCAGTACTTC.

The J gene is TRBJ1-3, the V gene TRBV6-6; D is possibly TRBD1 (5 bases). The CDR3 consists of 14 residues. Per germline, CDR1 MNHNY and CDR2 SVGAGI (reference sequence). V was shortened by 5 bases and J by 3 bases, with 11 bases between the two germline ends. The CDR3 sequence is CASSPGGVGNTIYF. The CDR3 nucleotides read TGTGCCAGCAGTCCCGGAGGGGTTGGAAACACCATATATTTT.

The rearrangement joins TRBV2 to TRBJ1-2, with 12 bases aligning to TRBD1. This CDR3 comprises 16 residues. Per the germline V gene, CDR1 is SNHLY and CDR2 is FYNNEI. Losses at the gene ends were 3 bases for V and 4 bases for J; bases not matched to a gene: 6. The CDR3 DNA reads TGTGCCAGCAGTGACTCGGGACAGGGGGCTTCCTATGGCTACACCTTC. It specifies CASSDSGQGASYGYTF.

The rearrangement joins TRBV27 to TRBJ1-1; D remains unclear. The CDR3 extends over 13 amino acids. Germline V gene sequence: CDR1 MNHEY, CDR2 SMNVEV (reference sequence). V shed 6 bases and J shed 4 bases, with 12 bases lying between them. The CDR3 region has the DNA TGTGCCAGCAGCCGCGAGAGGGTCACTGAAGCTTTCTTT. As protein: CASSRERVTEAFF.